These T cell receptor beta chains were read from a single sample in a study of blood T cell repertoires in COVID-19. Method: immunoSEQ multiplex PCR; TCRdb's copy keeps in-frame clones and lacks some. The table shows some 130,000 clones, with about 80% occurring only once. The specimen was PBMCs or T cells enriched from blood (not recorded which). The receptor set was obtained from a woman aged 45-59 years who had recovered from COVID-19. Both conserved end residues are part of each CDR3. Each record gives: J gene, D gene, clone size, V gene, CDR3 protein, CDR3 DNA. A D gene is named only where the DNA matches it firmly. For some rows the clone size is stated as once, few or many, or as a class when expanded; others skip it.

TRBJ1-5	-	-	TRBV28	CASTQPGGLWQPQHF	TGTGCCAGCACCCAGCCCGGGGGGCTATGGCAGCCCCAGCATTTT
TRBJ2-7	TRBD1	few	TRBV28	CASSGQGASYEQYF	TGTGCCAGCTCCGGACAGGGGGCGTCCTACGAGCAGTACTTC
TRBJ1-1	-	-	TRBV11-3	CASSSPADTEAFF	TGTGCCAGCAGCTCCCCCGCGGACACTGAAGCTTTCTTT
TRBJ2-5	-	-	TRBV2	CASSGNYGETQYF	TGTGCCAGCAGTGGAAACTACGGGGAGACCCAGTACTTC
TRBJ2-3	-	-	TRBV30	CAWLQGITTDTQYF	TGTGCCTGGTTACAGGGAATTACCACAGATACGCAGTATTTT
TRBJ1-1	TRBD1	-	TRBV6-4	CASSDSWDRGPESLNTEAFF	TGTGCCAGCAGTGACTCATGGGACAGGGGGCCTGAATCGCTGAACACTGAAGCTTTCTTT
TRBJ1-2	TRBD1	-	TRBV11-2	CASSSGQVNYGYTF	TGTGCCAGCAGCTCAGGACAGGTGAACTATGGCTACACCTTC
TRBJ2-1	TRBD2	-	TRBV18	CASSPPSGGFYNEQFF	TGTGCCAGCTCACCACCGTCGGGGGGGTTCTACAATGAGCAGTTCTTC
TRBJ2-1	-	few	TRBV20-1	CSASTPREQFF	TGCAGTGCTAGTACCCCGAGAGAGCAGTTCTTC
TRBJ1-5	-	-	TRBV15	CATSPDSNNQPQHF	TGTGCCACCAGCCCCGACAGCAACAATCAGCCCCAGCATTTT
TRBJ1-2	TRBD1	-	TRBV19	CASSPYRGGYGYTF	TGTGCCAGTAGTCCCTACAGGGGCGGCTATGGCTACACCTTC
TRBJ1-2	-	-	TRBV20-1	CSATFGYGYTF	TGCAGTGCAACCTTCGGCTATGGCTACACCTTC
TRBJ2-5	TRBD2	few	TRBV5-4	CASSQAGGRQETQYF	TGTGCCAGCAGCCAAGCGGGGGGGAGGCAAGAGACCCAGTACTTC
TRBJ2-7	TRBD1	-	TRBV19	CASSIGQGAKTYEQYF	TGTGCCAGTAGTATAGGACAGGGGGCGAAGACCTACGAGCAGTACTTC
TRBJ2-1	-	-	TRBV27	CASARTLYNEQFF	TGTGCCAGCGCGCGAACCCTATACAATGAGCAGTTCTTC
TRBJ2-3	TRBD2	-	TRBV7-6	CASRPPRSGGSKTSTDTQYF	TGTGCCAGCAGACCCCCCCGGAGCGGGGGGTCTAAAACTAGCACAGATACGCAGTATTTT
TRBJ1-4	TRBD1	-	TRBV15	CATSRDDRGGEKLFF	TGTGCCACCAGCAGAGATGACAGGGGAGGAGAAAAACTGTTTTTT
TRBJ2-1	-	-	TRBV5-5	CASSWTLTGGYNEQFF	TGTGCCAGCAGCTGGACCTTGACAGGCGGCTACAATGAGCAGTTCTTC
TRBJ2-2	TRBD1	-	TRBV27	CASSSGQGRAGELFF	TGTGCCAGCAGTTCCGGACAGGGTCGCGCCGGGGAGCTGTTTTTT
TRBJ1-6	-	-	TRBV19	CASSIGQGRSPLHF	TGTGCCAGTAGTATCGGCCAGGGCCGTTCACCCCTCCACTTT
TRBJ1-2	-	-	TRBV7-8	CASSPRRQSDSYGYTF	TGTGCCAGCAGCCCCCGTAGACAGTCCGACTCCTATGGCTACACCTTC
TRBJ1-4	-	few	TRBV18	CASSPGRGSEKLFF	TGTGCCAGCTCCCCAGGGAGGGGGAGTGAAAAACTGTTTTTT
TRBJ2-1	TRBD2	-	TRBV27	CASRTSGGPENEQFF	TGTGCCAGCAGGACTAGCGGGGGCCCCGAGAATGAGCAGTTCTTC
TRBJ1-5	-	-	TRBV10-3	CAISESTGGNQPQHF	TGTGCCATCAGTGAGTCAACGGGTGGCAATCAGCCCCAGCATTTT
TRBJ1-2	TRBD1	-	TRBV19	CASSILGQGNYGYTF	TGTGCCAGTAGTATATTGGGACAGGGTAACTATGGCTACACCTTC
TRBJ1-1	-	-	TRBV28	CASMLEGNTEAFF	TGTGCCAGCATGCTAGAGGGGAACACTGAAGCTTTCTTT
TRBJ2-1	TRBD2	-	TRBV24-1	CATSDLYAGGPDEQFF	TGTGCCACCAGTGATTTGTATGCGGGGGGGCCGGATGAGCAGTTCTTC
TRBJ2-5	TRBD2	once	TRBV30	CAWSMTSGGAGETQYF	TGTGCCTGGAGTATGACTAGCGGGGGGGCGGGTGAGACCCAGTACTTC
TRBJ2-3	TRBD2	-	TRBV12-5	CASGLGGGTDTQYF	TGTGCTAGTGGTCTCGGGGGGGGAACAGATACGCAGTATTTT
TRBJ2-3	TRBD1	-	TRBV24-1	CATSDGQGGTDTQYF	TGTGCCACCAGTGACGGACAGGGGGGCACAGATACGCAGTATTTT
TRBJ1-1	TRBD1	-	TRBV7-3	CASSPGQGAGNTEAFF	TGTGCCAGCAGCCCCGGACAGGGCGCAGGGAACACTGAAGCTTTCTTT
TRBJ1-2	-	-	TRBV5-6	CASSLGFVGGSNYGYTF	TGTGCCAGCAGCTTGGGCTTTGTCGGGGGATCTAACTATGGCTACACCTTC
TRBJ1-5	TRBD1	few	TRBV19	CASATGGGQGFSPQHF	TGTGCCAGTGCTACGGGAGGGGGACAGGGTTTTTCTCCCCAGCATTTT
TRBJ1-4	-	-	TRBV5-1	CASSLLADNEKLFF	TGCGCCAGCAGCTTGTTGGCGGATAATGAAAAACTGTTTTTT
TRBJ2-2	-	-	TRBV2	CASKRTWSTGELFF	TGTGCCAGCAAGCGGACCTGGAGCACCGGGGAGCTGTTTTTT
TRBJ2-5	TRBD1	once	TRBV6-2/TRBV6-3	CASSPGTGDQETQYF	TGTGCCAGCAGTCCAGGGACAGGGGACCAAGAGACCCAGTACTTC
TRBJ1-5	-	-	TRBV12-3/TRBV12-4	CASSSEVQPQHF	TGTGCCAGCAGTAGCGAGGTTCAGCCCCAGCATTTT
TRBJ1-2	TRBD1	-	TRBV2	CASRGTGGGYTF	TGTGCCAGCAGAGGTACAGGGGGCGGCTACACCTTC
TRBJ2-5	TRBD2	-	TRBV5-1	CASSSSSGGQETQYF	TGCGCCAGCAGCTCCTCTAGCGGGGGCCAAGAGACCCAGTACTTC
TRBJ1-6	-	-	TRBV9	CASTRGGYNSPLHF	TGTGCCAGCACCCGCGGAGGTTATAATTCACCCCTCCACTTT
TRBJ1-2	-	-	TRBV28	CASSPHETPVFF	TGTGCCAGCAGTCCCCACGAGACTCCAGTATTCTTC
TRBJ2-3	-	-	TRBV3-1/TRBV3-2	CASSQEGRLWVAESTDTQYF	TGTGCCAGCAGCCAAGAAGGGAGACTGTGGGTAGCGGAAAGCACAGATACGCAGTATTTT
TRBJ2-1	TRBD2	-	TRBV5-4	CASSRSGAKQFF	TGTGCCAGCAGCCGAAGCGGGGCAAAGCAGTTCTTC
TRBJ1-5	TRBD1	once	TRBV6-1	CASSEALGTEVFQPQHF	TGTGCCAGCAGTGAAGCGCTGGGGACAGAAGTTTTTCAGCCCCAGCATTTT
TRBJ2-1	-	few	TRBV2	CASSEGGLTRPLFF	TGTGCCAGCAGTGAAGGTGGGCTAACCCGACCGCTGTTCTTC
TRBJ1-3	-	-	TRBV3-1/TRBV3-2	CASSHTVAGNTIYF	TGTGCCAGCAGCCATACGGTTGCTGGAAACACCATATATTTT
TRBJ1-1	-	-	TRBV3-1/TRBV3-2	CASSQYGDTEAFF	TGTGCCAGCAGCCAATACGGGGACACTGAAGCTTTCTTT
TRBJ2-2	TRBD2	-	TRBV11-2	CASTLSGFKGFTGELFF	TGTGCCAGCACCCTTAGCGGGTTTAAGGGGTTCACCGGGGAGCTGTTTTTT
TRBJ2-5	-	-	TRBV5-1	CASSLEYPPPISETQYF	TGCGCCAGCAGCTTGGAGTATCCACCGCCTATTTCGGAGACCCAGTACTTC
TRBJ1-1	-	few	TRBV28	CASSFGAGYLETEAFF	TGTGCCAGCAGTTTTGGCGCAGGATATTTAGAGACTGAAGCTTTCTTT
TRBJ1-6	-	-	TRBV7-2	CASSLNSLVYSALHF	TGTGCCAGCAGCTTAAACAGCCTGGTTTATTCGGCCCTCCACTTT
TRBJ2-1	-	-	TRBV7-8	CASSLEDWQNEQFF	TGTGCCAGCAGCTTAGAGGACTGGCAGAATGAGCAGTTCTTC
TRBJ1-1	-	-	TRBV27	CASSLYREWNTEAFF	TGTGCCAGCAGTTTATATCGGGAGTGGAACACTGAAGCTTTCTTT
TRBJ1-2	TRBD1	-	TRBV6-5	CASRMHRGGSYGYTF	TGTGCCAGCAGGATGCACAGGGGCGGTAGCTATGGCTACACCTTC
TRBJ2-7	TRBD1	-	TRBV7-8	CASSLITSLGQGGYEQYF	TGTGCCAGCAGCTTAATCACATCCTTAGGACAGGGAGGCTACGAGCAGTACTTC
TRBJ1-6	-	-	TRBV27	CASSLPGIDSPLHF	TGTGCCAGCAGTTTACCAGGAATCGATTCACCCCTCCACTTT
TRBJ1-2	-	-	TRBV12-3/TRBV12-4	CASSPGSGGYTF	TGTGCCAGCAGTCCAGGGTCGGGTGGCTACACCTTC
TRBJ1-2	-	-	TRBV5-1	CASRLQGLGSEGYTF	TGCGCCAGCAGATTACAGGGATTGGGATCGGAAGGCTACACCTTC